Presented here are 23 T cell receptor beta chains from one specimen sequenced in a study of cytomegalovirus exposure and HLA in healthy donors. PCR employed 60 Vbeta and 13 Jbeta primers. Libraries were prepared by immunoSEQ multiplex PCR; TCRdb keeps only in-frame clonotypes and omits some of them. The sample consists of 100,000 to 150,000 clones, 75% to 85% of them appearing once. The specimen was PBMCs. Receptor source: a woman in her forties in good health and CMV-seropositive.

V is TRBV29-1 and J is TRBJ1-4, with 12 bases matching TRBD1. The CDR3 length is 14 residues. V lost 6 bases to trimming and J lost 7 bases; unmatched junction nucleotides: 6. Looked up from germline, CDR1 is SQVTM and CDR2 is ANQGSEA. DNA for the CDR3: TGCAGCGTAGGGACAGGGGGCGCATCTGAAAAACTGTTTTTT. The encoded protein is CSVGTGGASEKLFF.

The chain links TRBV4-1 to TRBJ1-2, with D hard to call. The germline V gene encodes CDR1 MGHRA and CDR2 YSYEKL. The V end lost 0 bases, the J end lost 7 bases, and 21 bases lay between the germline ends. The CDR3 spans 17 residues. As DNA, the CDR3 is TGCGCCAGCAGCCAAGAAGGAGGTGTCAGTGCTCGACTTGGCTACACCTTC. Encoded protein: CASSQEGGVSARLGYTF.

This clone appeared a few times. The rearrangement joins TRBV19 to TRBJ1-2, with a possible D match to TRBD1 (5 bases). V was trimmed by 8 bases and J by 4 bases, leaving 11 bases between them. Germline CDR1 is LNHDA and CDR2 is SQIVND (reference sequence). The CDR3 loop spans 12 amino acids. The CDR3 DNA is TGTGCCAGTCACCAGGGCAGCTATGGCTACACCTTC. Translation gives CASHQGSYGYTF. Using reference TRBV19 and TRBJ1-2 for the parts outside the CDR3, the full variable domain is DGGITQSPKYLFRKEGQNVTLSCEQNLNHDAMYWYRQDPGQGLRLIYYSQIVNDFQKGDIAEGYSVSREKKESFPLTVTSAQKNPTAFYLCASHQGSYGYTFGSGTRLTVV.

The chain uses TRBV18 and TRBJ2-1, with D maybe TRBD1 (5 bases). V shed 0 bases and J shed 7 bases, with 10 bases lying between them. Germline CDR1 and CDR2: KGHSH and LQKENI. This CDR3 spans 14 amino acids. CDR3 DNA sequence: TGTGCCAGCTCACCACCGTCCAGGGCAAATGAGCAGTTCTTC. It encodes CASSPPSRANEQFF.

The chain couples TRBV7-6 to TRBJ2-5; a weak D match, TRBD1 (5 bases). The CDR3 spans 13 residues. CDR1 is SGHVS, CDR2 FNYEAQ, per germline. V was shortened by 1 base and J by 7 bases, with 10 bases between the two germline ends. CDR3 sequence (DNA): TGTGCCAGCAGCTTAGAAGGGGATGGGACCCAGTACTTC. Amino acid sequence: CASSLEGDGTQYF.

The chain combines TRBV7-2 with TRBJ2-5; TRBD1 matches 7 bases. V lost 5 bases and J lost 1; bases outside the gene matches: 4. This CDR3 has 14 amino acids. Germline V gene lookup returns CDR1 SGHTA and CDR2 FQGNSA. The DNA for the CDR3 is TGTGCCAGCAGCAAGGGGGCACGCCAAGAGACCCAGTACTTC. Its translation is CASSKGARQETQYF.

The chain recombines TRBV7-8 with TRBJ2-3; 9 bases align to TRBD1. Germline CDR1 reads SGHVS; CDR2 reads FQNEAQ. The J segment lost 6 bases and the V segment lost 5 bases, leaving 6 bases of the junction unmatched. The CDR3 totals 14 residues. The CDR3, as DNA: TGTGCCAGCAGCAAAAGACAGGGGGAGGATACGCAGTATTTT. Residues: CASSKRQGEDTQYF. The variable domain in full, completed from reference TRBV7-8 and TRBJ2-3, reads GAGVSQSPRYKVAKRGQDVALRCDPISGHVSLFWYQQALGQGPEFLTYFQNEAQLDKSGLPSDRFFAERPEGSVSTLKIQRTQQEDSAVYLCASSKRQGEDTQYFGPGTRLTVL.

In this sample, this clone turned up once. V is TRBV11-2 and J is TRBJ2-3; 8 bases align to TRBD2. The germline V gene encodes CDR1 SGHAT and CDR2 FQNNGV. The CDR3 sequence is 13 residues long. The V and J ends lost 3 bases and 11 bases, in that order; junction bases with no gene match: 7. The CDR3 bases are TGTGCCAGCAGCTTTGGGACTAGGCTGGTGCAGTATTTT. It translates to CASSFGTRLVQYF.

The CDR3 DNA is TGCGCCAGCAGGCGGGACAGGGAAAACTATGGCTACACCTTC. Protein product: CASRRDRENYGYTF. The chain carries TRBV5-1 and TRBJ1-2, with 9 nucleotides matching TRBD1. V was pared by 5 bases and J by 2 bases, with 4 bases of the junction left unmatched. Per germline, CDR1 SGHRS and CDR2 YFSETQ. This CDR3 region has 14 residues. The full variable domain, in which reference TRBV5-1 and TRBJ1-2 provide the parts outside the CDR3, is KAGVTQTPRYLIKTRGQQVTLSCSPISGHRSVSWYQQTPGQGLQFLFEYFSETQRNKGNFPGRFSGRQFSNSRSEMNVSTLELGDSALYLCASRRDRENYGYTFGSGTRLTVV.

This chain joins TRBV5-1 and TRBJ2-3, with TRBD2 matching 13 bases. The germline V gene encodes CDR1 SGHRS and CDR2 YFSETQ. The CDR3 consists of 17 residues. With V trimmed by 0 bases and J by 1 base, 2 bases remained unmatched. CDR3 nucleotide sequence: TGCGCCAGCAGCTTGGCTGGGACTAGCGGGGGCACAGATACGCAGTATTTT. Translation gives CASSLAGTSGGTDTQYF.

V usage is TRBV2 and J usage is TRBJ2-2; 7 bases line up with TRBD1. Germline CDR1 SNHLY, CDR2 FYNNEI. The CDR3 runs 15 residues. V was clipped by 7 bases and J by 5 bases; unmatched bases: 10. Written as DNA, the CDR3 is TGTGCCAGCATCACTGAGAGGGGGCAGACCGGGGAGCTGTTTTTT. Its protein is CASITERGQTGELFF.

The V gene is TRBV19, the J gene TRBJ2-7, with TRBD2 matching 7 bases. The length of the CDR3 is 14 residues. V shed 5 bases and J 2 bases; nucleotides not matched to a gene: 6. The germline CDR1 and CDR2 sequences are LNHDA and SQIVND (reference sequence). The chain's CDR3 is CASSSASGTYEQYF. The CDR3 nucleotides are TGTGCCAGTAGTTCGGCTAGCGGAACCTACGAGCAGTACTTC.

This clone was picked up one time. This sequence joins TRBV2 and TRBJ2-2, with D possibly being TRBD2 (5 bases). V was cut by 6 bases and J by 8 bases, with 22 bases left in between. The CDR3 extends over 16 amino acids. Germline CDR1 SNHLY, CDR2 FYNNEI. In nucleotides, the CDR3 is TGTGCCAGCAGCTCGCGGAGGAAGGGAACACCGGGGGAGCTGTTTTTT. It translates to CASSSRRKGTPGELFF.

The genes are TRBV11-2 and TRBJ2-7; 7 bases map to TRBD2. The J segment lost 3 bases and the V segment lost 4 bases, leaving 9 bases of the junction unmatched. The CDR3 runs to 15 residues. In germline, CDR1 is SGHAT, CDR2 FQNNGV. The CDR3 DNA sequence: TGTGCCAGCAGCTATACTAGCGATCCCCACTACGAGCAGTACTTC. Protein product: CASSYTSDPHYEQYF.

The V gene is TRBV15, the J gene TRBJ2-7; D perhaps matches TRBD2 (6 bases). Germline CDR1 and CDR2: LNHNV and YYDKDF (reference sequence). This CDR3 comprises 15 residues. Between the trimmed V and J ends, which lost 4 bases and 7 bases, there was a span of 20 bases. In nucleotides, the CDR3 is TGTGCCACCAGCATCCTGCTGGACGTCGCGGGGGAGCAGTACTTC. This encodes CATSILLDVAGEQYF.

This sequence joins TRBV2 and TRBJ1-3, with unresolved D. V dropped 7 bases and J dropped 4 bases, with 14 bases sitting between them. CDR3 length equals 14 residues. Germline CDR1 and CDR2: SNHLY and FYNNEI. The CDR3 region has the DNA TGTGCCAGCACCGGAGATGGATACGGAAACACCATATATTTT. This encodes CASTGDGYGNTIYF.

The CDR3 nucleotides are TGTGCCAGCAGCTCCTCACAGGGAGAGACCCAGTACTTC. This encodes CASSSSQGETQYF. This chain joins TRBV7-6 and TRBJ2-5; maybe TRBD1 (6 bases). CDR1 and CDR2 from the germline V gene are SGHVS and FNYEAQ. The CDR3 covers 13 residues. V was trimmed by 4 bases and J by 4 bases, leaving 10 bases between them.

The V gene is TRBV10-3, the J gene TRBJ2-1; TRBD1 matches 10 bases. Germline-derived CDR1 and CDR2 are ENHRY and SYGVKD. This CDR3 spans 14 amino acids. V trimming: 3 bases; J trimming: 7 bases; junction bases outside the gene matches: 3. As DNA, the CDR3 is TGTGCCATCAGTGATTTGGGACAGGGGAATGAGCAGTTCTTC. Protein sequence: CAISDLGQGNEQFF.

This sequence joins TRBV28 and TRBJ1-1; tentatively, D is TRBD1 (6 bases). The CDR3 loop spans 14 amino acids. Germline V gives CDR1 MDHEN, CDR2 SYDVKM. Trimming stripped 3 bases from V and 9 bases from J, with 17 bases between. CDR3 loop: CASSLWQGLPQAFF. The CDR3 nucleotides are TGTGCCAGCAGTTTGTGGCAGGGGCTGCCCCAAGCTTTCTTT.

The chain combines TRBV19 with TRBJ2-3; possible D gene TRBD1, 5 bases. The CDR3 is 15 amino acids. The germline CDR1 and CDR2 sequences are LNHDA and SQIVND (reference sequence). V was clipped by 7 bases and J by 1 base, with 15 bases between them. In nucleotides, the CDR3 is TGTGCCAGTACCGACAGCCTCCCCCGCACAGATACGCAGTATTTT. It codes for CASTDSLPRTDTQYF.

V gene TRBV5-1 combines with J gene TRBJ1-5; perhaps TRBD1 as D (6 bases). The CDR3 has 15 amino acids. Trimming pared 1 base from V and 5 bases from J, leaving 13 bases between. Germline loops: CDR1 SGHRS, CDR2 YFSETQ. The CDR3 spells CASSLYGDTYQPQHF. As DNA, the CDR3 is TGCGCCAGCAGCTTGTATGGGGACACCTATCAGCCCCAGCATTTT.

The chain employs TRBV4-2 and TRBJ1-2; D is perhaps TRBD1 (5 bases). The CDR3 totals 16 residues. Germline CDR1 LGHNA, CDR2 YNFKEQ. Trimming removed 4 bases at V and 8 bases at J, with 23 bases between. CDR3 loop: CASSPGGGNGVDGYTF. Written as DNA, the CDR3 is TGTGCCAGCAGCCCTGGGGGGGGGAATGGGGTCGACGGCTACACCTTC.

Here the CDR3 reads CASSNERGLYEQYF. CDR3 nucleotides: TGTGCCAGTAGTAATGAGCGGGGACTCTACGAGCAGTACTTC. The V and J genes are TRBV19 and TRBJ2-7; 7 nucleotides agree with TRBD2. Unmatched junction bases numbered 6, after V lost 4 bases and J lost 3 bases. CDR1 and CDR2 from the germline V gene are LNHDA and SQIVND (reference sequence). This CDR3 has 14 amino acids. The whole variable domain, filled in from reference TRBV19 and TRBJ2-7, reads DGGITQSPKYLFRKEGQNVTLSCEQNLNHDAMYWYRQDPGQGLRLIYYSQIVNDFQKGDIAEGYSVSREKKESFPLTVTSAQKNPTAFYLCASSNERGLYEQYFGPGTRLTVT.